A single sample is the source of the 23 T cell receptor beta chains below, sequenced in a study of blood T cell repertoires in COVID-19. The data were produced by immunoSEQ multiplex PCR, yet TCRdb's version contains in-frame clones alone and is incomplete. The sample shows fewer than 700,000 clones, roughly 91% of them seen only once. The sequenced material came from peripheral blood. These receptors were obtained from a woman between 45 and 65 years old with COVID-19, enrolled during active disease.

This chain connects TRBV28 to TRBJ1-5; 9 nucleotides match TRBD1. The CDR3 sequence is 15 residues long. Germline V CDR1 and CDR2: MDHEN, SYDVKM. The V segment lost 4 bases and the J segment 7 bases; nucleotides outside the gene matches: 8. CDR3 nucleotides: TGTGCCAGCAGTTCCGGGACAGGGTTCAAACAGCCCCAGCATTTT. Translated: CASSSGTGFKQPQHF.

The chain's CDR3 is CASSFGRVNQPQHF. Written as DNA, the CDR3 is TGTGCCAGCAGCTTTGGGAGGGTCAATCAGCCCCAGCATTTT. This sequence joins TRBV5-5 and TRBJ1-5; D remains ambiguous. Germline CDR1 and CDR2: SGHKS and YYEKEE (reference sequence). The CDR3 consists of 14 residues. V lost 2 bases and J 3 bases, leaving 9 bases between the germline ends.

Of note for this clone: The same CDR3 can be traced to other DNA sequences in this sample. The chain uses TRBV2 and TRBJ1-1; no clear D. The CDR3 has 13 residues. V dropped 2 bases and J dropped 2 bases, with 6 bases sitting between them. Per germline, CDR1 SNHLY and CDR2 FYNNEI. The CDR3 DNA follows: TGTGCCAGCAGTGAATGGCAAAACACTGAAGCTTTCTTT. It codes for CASSEWQNTEAFF.

The chain couples TRBV7-9 to TRBJ1-3, with D uncertain. The CDR3 contains 15 residues. Germline V CDR1 and CDR2: SEHNR, FQNEAQ (reference sequence). Trimming cost V 2 bases and J 5 bases, with 13 bases left between them. This CDR3 is CASSLIGRERNTIYF. The CDR3 DNA sequence: TGTGCCAGCAGCTTAATAGGACGGGAAAGAAACACCATATATTTT.

The V and J genes are TRBV28 and TRBJ1-2; D gene uncertain. The CDR3 totals 13 residues. V shed 4 bases and J shed 2 bases, with 8 bases lying between them. From germline, CDR1 is MDHEN and CDR2 SYDVKM. The DNA of the CDR3 is TGTGCCAGCAGTTCCCCAGGCAACTATGGCTACACCTTC. It yields the protein CASSSPGNYGYTF.

The chain carries TRBV19 and TRBJ1-1; D is perhaps TRBD1 (5 bases). Per the germline V gene, CDR1 is LNHDA and CDR2 is SQIVND (reference sequence). This CDR3 has 14 residues. The V end was cut by 4 bases, the J end by 5 bases, with 14 bases between. The CDR3, as DNA: TGTGCCAGTAGTACCTCGCTTAAGGGGACTGAAGCTTTCTTT. Protein sequence: CASSTSLKGTEAFF.

This clone has a handful of counts. This sample also contains other DNA sequences that code for the same CDR3. The chain joins TRBV4-1 to TRBJ2-7; TRBD1 matches at 8 bases. CDR3 length: 14 residues. CDR1 and CDR2 from the germline V gene are MGHRA and YSYEKL. Unmatched junction bases numbered 0, after V lost 1 base and J lost 1 base. The CDR3 bases are TGCGCCAGCAGCCAAGGACAGGGGTCCTACGAGCAGTACTTC. Its translation: CASSQGQGSYEQYF.

The chain recombines TRBV19 with TRBJ1-2; tentatively, D is TRBD1 (5 bases). The CDR3 spans 14 residues. V was cut by 5 bases and J by 8 bases, with 18 bases left in between. Germline CDR1 LNHDA, CDR2 SQIVND (reference sequence). CDR3: CASSPGREGRGYTF. Here the CDR3 DNA reads TGTGCCAGTAGTCCCGGAAGAGAGGGGAGGGGCTACACCTTC. The whole variable domain, remainder taken from reference TRBV19 and TRBJ1-2, is DGGITQSPKYLFRKEGQNVTLSCEQNLNHDAMYWYRQDPGQGLRLIYYSQIVNDFQKGDIAEGYSVSREKKESFPLTVTSAQKNPTAFYLCASSPGREGRGYTFGSGTRLTVV.

The chain combines TRBV5-6 with TRBJ1-2, with TRBD1 matching over 9 bases. The CDR3 extends over 17 amino acids. Germline V gene lookup returns CDR1 SGHDT and CDR2 YYEEEE. V lost 3 bases, J lost 2 bases, and 11 bases stayed unmatched. The DNA for the CDR3 is TGTGCCAGCAGCTCGCTGGGGGACAGGGTACCCAACTATGGCTACACCTTC. As protein: CASSSLGDRVPNYGYTF.

The chain employs TRBV5-4 and TRBJ2-7; weak D call: TRBD1 (5 bases). CDR1 is SGHNT and CDR2 is YYREEE in the germline V gene (reference sequence). The CDR3 runs 12 residues. The V end lost 6 bases, the J end lost 6 bases, and 13 bases lay between the germline ends. The CDR3 bases are TGTGCCAGCACTGCTTTAGGGGTCGAGCAGTACTTC. It codes for CASTALGVEQYF.

The J gene is TRBJ2-5, the V gene TRBV19, with 7 positions matching TRBD2. The length of the CDR3 is 15 residues. The V gene's germline CDR1 is LNHDA and CDR2 SQIVND (reference sequence). V gave up 5 bases and J gave up 5 bases; unmatched junction bases: 11. CDR3 sequence: CASSQRGDPGETQYF. DNA for the CDR3: TGTGCCAGTAGTCAGCGGGGTGACCCGGGGGAGACCCAGTACTTC.

The chain couples TRBV5-6 to TRBJ1-2, with 9 nucleotides matching TRBD1. CDR1 and CDR2 (germline): SGHDT, YYEEEE. J was trimmed by 4 bases and V by 3 bases; bases with no gene match: 7. The CDR3 runs to 15 residues. The CDR3 here is CASSWWDRDSYGYTF. For the CDR3, the DNA is TGTGCCAGCAGCTGGTGGGACAGGGACTCCTATGGCTACACCTTC.

This clone was counted once. The chain links TRBV5-4 to TRBJ2-1; a weak D match, TRBD1 (6 bases). Germline CDR1 and CDR2: SGHNT and YYREEE (reference sequence). The CDR3 sequence is 15 residues long. V lost 0 bases and J lost 6, with 13 bases in between. CDR3 residues: CASSLGDNARNEQFF. For the CDR3, the DNA is TGTGCCAGCAGCTTGGGGGACAACGCACGCAATGAGCAGTTCTTC. The whole variable domain, remainder taken from reference TRBV5-4 and TRBJ2-1, is ETGVTQSPTHLIKTRGQQVTLRCSSQSGHNTVSWYQQALGQGPQFIFQYYREEENGRGNFPPRFSGLQFPNYSSELNVNALELDDSALYLCASSLGDNARNEQFFGPGTRLTVL.

This clone was seen only once. J is TRBJ1-2 and V is TRBV15; TRBD1 matches 9 bases. Germline trimming cut 7 bases from V and 5 bases from J; bases unmatched to any gene: 17. From germline, CDR1 is LNHNV and CDR2 YYDKDF (reference sequence). This CDR3 is 17 amino acids long. CDR3 DNA: TGTGCCACCATGCTTCCGGGACAGGGACCCCTGGGGTATGGCTACACCTTC. Translation gives CATMLPGQGPLGYGYTF.

This chain uses TRBV7-2 with TRBJ2-6; weak D call: TRBD1 (6 bases). The CDR3 totals 16 residues. Germline V gene sequence: CDR1 SGHTA, CDR2 FQGNSA. Deletions cut 3 bases from V and 1 base from J, with 10 bases between. CDR3 in amino acids: CASSLQGPSGANVLTF. CDR3 in DNA: TGTGCCAGCAGCTTGCAGGGGCCGTCTGGGGCCAACGTCCTGACTTTC. Full variable domain (rest looked up from reference TRBV7-2 and TRBJ2-6): GAGVSQSPSNKVTEKGKDVELRCDPISGHTALYWYRQSLGQGLEFLIYFQGNSAPDKSGLPSDRFSAERTGGSVSTLTIQRTQQEDSAVYLCASSLQGPSGANVLTFGAGSRLTVL.

This clone was observed a few times. The gene calls are TRBV5-1 and TRBJ2-2; 8 nucleotides agree with TRBD2. CDR3 length equals 16 residues. V was pared by 0 bases and J by 5 bases, with 6 bases of the junction left unmatched. Germline loops: CDR1 SGHRS, CDR2 YFSETQ. CDR3 nucleotides: TGCGCCAGCAGCTTGGAAAGCGGGGGCTATACCGGGGAGCTGTTTTTT. Residues: CASSLESGGYTGELFF.

This chain uses TRBV30 with TRBJ1-5; D gene ambiguous. V was trimmed by 2 bases and J by 7 bases, leaving 12 bases between them. The CDR3 covers 13 residues. Germline V gene lookup returns CDR1 GTSNPN and CDR2 SVGIG (reference sequence). The CDR3 loop is CAWSLPPGQPQHF. The DNA of the CDR3 is TGTGCCTGGAGTCTCCCCCCGGGACAGCCCCAGCATTTT.

This clone was seen a handful of times. The chain uses TRBV10-3 and TRBJ1-1; 10 bases are shared with TRBD1. Germline CDR1 is ENHRY and CDR2 is SYGVKD. V shed 6 bases, J shed 0 bases, and the junction held 4 bases outside the gene matches. The CDR3 sequence is 15 residues long. The CDR3 is CAIRGTGVLNTEAFF. In nucleotides, the CDR3 is TGTGCCATCAGGGGGACAGGGGTCTTGAACACTGAAGCTTTCTTT.

The chain uses TRBV5-8 and TRBJ1-5; D possibly corresponds to TRBD1 (6 bases). The CDR3 is 14 amino acids. V lost 2 bases and J lost 5, with 11 bases in between. Germline V gives CDR1 SGHTS, CDR2 YDEGEE. In DNA form, the CDR3 reads TGTGCCAGCAGCTTCACGGCAGGGGATCAGCCCCAGCATTTT. Protein product: CASSFTAGDQPQHF.

The J gene is TRBJ1-1, the V gene TRBV5-6, with D possibly matching TRBD1 (6 bases). V lost 4 bases and J 8 bases, leaving 12 bases between the germline ends. The germline CDR1 and CDR2 sequences are SGHDT and YYEEEE. The CDR3 is made up of 12 amino acids. The CDR3 coding sequence is TGTGCCAGCAGCCAAAGACAGGCAGAAGCTTTCTTT. Protein sequence: CASSQRQAEAFF.

The J gene is TRBJ1-2, the V gene TRBV15, with D possibly TRBD1 on 6 matching bases. The CDR3 extends over 15 amino acids. Germline-derived CDR1 and CDR2 are LNHNV and YYDKDF (reference sequence). Trimming pared 7 bases from V and 1 base from J, leaving 16 bases between. This chain's CDR3 is CATNDRTAINYGYTF. As DNA, the CDR3 is TGTGCCACCAACGATCGGACAGCGATTAACTATGGCTACACCTTC.

The chain joins TRBV27 to TRBJ1-4; the D gene is possibly TRBD1 (5 bases). Per the germline V gene, CDR1 is MNHEY and CDR2 is SMNVEV (reference sequence). The CDR3 sequence is 16 residues long. V dropped 2 bases and J dropped 8 bases, with 18 bases sitting between them. In DNA, the CDR3 is TGTGCCAGCAGTTTACGGTCAGGCGGGGCCCGCGAAAAACTGTTTTTT. Protein product: CASSLRSGGAREKLFF. The full variable domain, with the rest looked up from reference TRBV27 and TRBJ1-4, is EAQVTQNPRYLITVTGKKLTVTCSQNMNHEYMSWYRQDPGLGLRQIYYSMNVEVTDKGDVPEGYKVSRKEKRNFPLILESPSPNQTSLYFCASSLRSGGAREKLFFGSGTQLSVL.

This sequence joins TRBV3-1 (or the pseudogene TRBV3-2) and TRBJ1-4; D is undetermined. Trimming stripped 8 bases from V and 7 bases from J, with 8 bases between. Looked up from germline, CDR1 is LGHDT and CDR2 is YNNKEL (reference sequence). This CDR3 contains 11 residues. The DNA of the CDR3 is TGTGCCAGCGCCGGCGGTGAAAAACTGTTTTTT. This translates into CASAGGEKLFF.